These T cell receptor beta chains were read from a single sample in a study of CD8 T cells in Susac syndrome. Each CDR3 protein is one row after TCRdb ran MiXCR on the immunoSEQ multiplex PCR reads. The table records over 95,000 distinct CDR3 sequences, 80% to 95% of them present only once. The source material was CD8+ T cells from PBMCs. These receptor sequences come from a human donor in good health. The CDR3 runs from the conserved cysteine through the conserved F or W. The order of the fields is V gene, J gene, D gene, clone size, CDR3 DNA, CDR3 protein. D genes are given only for firm matches. Clone size is given for some rows only: seen once, a few or many times, or a class if the clone is expanded.

TRBV5-1	TRBJ1-3	NA	NA	TGCGCCAGCAGCCTCGGACGGACCTCTCTCTCTGGAAACACCATATATTTT	CASSLGRTSLSGNTIYF
TRBV3-1	TRBJ1-6	NA	NA	TGTGCCAGCAGCCAGCGTGTCGGGGATTCACCCCTCCACTTT	CASSQRVGDSPLHF
TRBV20-1	TRBJ1-2	NA	NA	TGCAGTGCTAGAGCCGGGACGGATTATGGCTACACCTTC	CSARAGTDYGYTF
TRBV5-4	TRBJ2-1	NA	NA	TGTGCCAGCAGCCCCAGGACGGTAAATGAGCAGTTCTTC	CASSPRTVNEQFF
TRBV7-2	TRBJ1-1	NA	NA	TGTGCCAGCAGTCGGTCACAGGCGACTGAAGCTTTCTTT	CASSRSQATEAFF
TRBV19	TRBJ1-1	NA	NA	TGTGCCAGTAGTATAGGGGGAGGGCGTGAAGCTTTCTTT	CASSIGGGREAFF
TRBV7-9	TRBJ2-7	NA	NA	TGTGCCAGCAGCTTATTCAAGAGCTCCTACGAGCAGTACTTC	CASSLFKSSYEQYF
TRBV6-2/TRBV6-3	TRBJ2-7	TRBD1	once	TGTGCCAGCAGTTACAAGGGGGCAGGGTCGTACGAGCAGTACTTC	CASSYKGAGSYEQYF
TRBV4-3	TRBJ2-1	TRBD1	NA	TGCGCCAGCAGCCAAGACGGGACAGTCAGGAATGAGCAGTTCTTC	CASSQDGTVRNEQFF
TRBV7-2	TRBJ2-5	NA	NA	TGTGCCAGCAGCTTATTAACCCTACTACAAGAGACCCAGTACTTC	CASSLLTLLQETQYF
TRBV27	TRBJ2-1	NA	NA	TGTGCCAGCAGTTTATCCCAGCGGACTACTCGACACAATGAGCAGTTCTTC	CASSLSQRTTRHNEQFF
TRBV3-1	TRBJ2-3	NA	NA	TGTGCCAGCAGCCAAGGGCTAGAGGGGAAGTATTTT	CASSQGLEGKYF
TRBV13	TRBJ2-7	TRBD2	NA	TGTGCCAGCAGCTCGCCGGGACAGGGTGGACTAGCGGGAGTCGAGCAGTACTTC	CASSSPGQGGLAGVEQYF
TRBV7-2	TRBJ2-1	NA	NA	TGTGCCAGCGGACGTCCCTTACGAAATGAGCAGTTCTTC	CASGRPLRNEQFF
TRBV20-1	TRBJ1-4	NA	NA	TGCAGTGCTAGGCGGGGGGATAATGAAAAACTGTTTTTT	CSARRGDNEKLFF
TRBV20-1	TRBJ1-1	TRBD1	once	TGCAGTGCTCCCGGACAGGCAAACACTGAAGCTTTCTTT	CSAPGQANTEAFF
TRBV25-1	TRBJ2-5	NA	NA	TGTGCCAGCAGTGAGTACGGAGGACAAGAGACCCAGTACTTC	CASSEYGGQETQYF
TRBV27	TRBJ1-3	NA	once	TGTGCCAGCAGTTCCTCTCCAGGGCCTGGAAACACCATATATTTT	CASSSSPGPGNTIYF
TRBV27	TRBJ2-5	TRBD2	NA	TGTGCCAGCAGTTCCCTCCTACTTAGCGGGGGGACCGAGACCCAGTACTTC	CASSSLLLSGGTETQYF
TRBV3-1	TRBJ1-2	NA	NA	TGTGCCAGCAGCCCTTGGACAGAGACTAACTATGGCTACACCTTC	CASSPWTETNYGYTF
TRBV18	TRBJ1-5	NA	once	TGTGCCAGCTCACCACCCACAGCGTCGATGGTGAATACGCAGCATTTT	CASSPPTASMVNTQHF
TRBV12-3/TRBV12-4	TRBJ2-7	NA	NA	TGTGCCAGTTGGGACGGCTCGGCCGAGCAGTACTTC	CASWDGSAEQYF
TRBV27	TRBJ2-6	NA	NA	TGTGCCAGCAGTCCCATCGAGAGGGACGTCCTGACTTTC	CASSPIERDVLTF
TRBV6-2/TRBV6-3	TRBJ2-1	NA	NA	TGTGCCAGCACAGCCCAGCGAGGACCCGCTGCCTACAATGAGCAGTTCTTC	CASTAQRGPAAYNEQFF
TRBV7-9	TRBJ1-4	NA	NA	TGTGCCAGCAGCTTAGCCGGGGCGAGCGAAAAACTGTTTTTT	CASSLAGASEKLFF
TRBV24-1	TRBJ2-3	NA	NA	TGTGCCACCGGCAGTAAGCTGTCAGATACGCAGTATTTT	CATGSKLSDTQYF
TRBV6-1	TRBJ1-1	NA	NA	TGTGCCAGCAGTGAGGAGATGAACACTGAAGCTTTCTTT	CASSEEMNTEAFF
TRBV6-2/TRBV6-3	TRBJ2-3	NA	NA	TGTGCCAGCAGCGACCCAAAGGGGGGCGCAGATACGCAGTATTTT	CASSDPKGGADTQYF
TRBV11-2	TRBJ1-2	TRBD1	NA	TGTGCCAGCAGCTCCACGTGGACAGGGCAAGGCTACACCTTC	CASSSTWTGQGYTF
TRBV2	TRBJ2-7	NA	NA	TGTGCCAGCAGTGAACTACAACCTATCTACGAGCAGTACTTC	CASSELQPIYEQYF
TRBV20-1	TRBJ1-5	NA	NA	TGCAGTGCCCCCATGGTCGGGCAGGACAATCAGCCCCAGCATTTT	CSAPMVGQDNQPQHF
TRBV30	TRBJ1-1	TRBD1	NA	TGTGCCTGGTGGACAGGGGACGCGGCTGAAGCTTTCTTT	CAWWTGDAAEAFF
TRBV18	TRBJ2-7	TRBD1	NA	TGTGCCAGCTCACCCTCGACAGGGGCGATAAACGAGCAGTACTTC	CASSPSTGAINEQYF
TRBV2	TRBJ2-3	NA	once	TGTGCCAGCAGTGAATACGGACAGTATTTT	CASSEYGQYF
TRBV9	TRBJ2-7	NA	NA	TGTGCCAGCAGCGTAGATTGGGGGCGCGGCGCCGAGCAGTACTTC	CASSVDWGRGAEQYF
TRBV14	TRBJ2-1	TRBD1	NA	TGTGCCAGCAGCGTTCGACAGGGGTTATACAATGAGCAGTTCTTC	CASSVRQGLYNEQFF
TRBV19	TRBJ1-2	NA	NA	TGTGCCAGTAGTTCCTCCGGGAACAAGCGGGTCTATGGCTACACCTTC	CASSSSGNKRVYGYTF
TRBV20-1	TRBJ2-7	TRBD1	NA	TGCAGTGCTAGAGATCCGGGACAGGGCTACGAGCAGTACTTC	CSARDPGQGYEQYF
TRBV5-1	TRBJ2-7	NA	NA	TGCGCCAGCAGCTTGGCCATGGGGACGACCTACGAGCAGTACTTC	CASSLAMGTTYEQYF
TRBV6-2/TRBV6-3	TRBJ2-1	TRBD2	NA	TGTGCCAGCAGTTACTCGACTAGCGGGAGCCTCCATGAGCAGTTCTTC	CASSYSTSGSLHEQFF
TRBV14	TRBJ2-3	NA	NA	TGTGCCAGCAGCCAAGATCGTCCAGATACGCAGTATTTT	CASSQDRPDTQYF
TRBV6-1	TRBJ1-1	NA	NA	TGTGCCAGCAGTGCGTACGGCCGTGAAGCTTTCTTT	CASSAYGREAFF
TRBV5-1	TRBJ1-1	NA	NA	TGCGCCAGCAGCGCCGGTGGGGACCGACGGCTCGGGAACACTGAAGCTTTCTTT	CASSAGGDRRLGNTEAFF
TRBV20-1	TRBJ1-2	TRBD1	NA	TGCAGTCTGCCGGGACAGATCTATGGCTACACCTTC	CSLPGQIYGYTF
TRBV12-3/TRBV12-4	TRBJ2-7	NA	NA	TGTGCCAGCAGTTTTTCGGCTATCAAGGACGAGCAGTACTTC	CASSFSAIKDEQYF
TRBV7-9	TRBJ2-3	NA	NA	TGTGCTACCCCCCGGGAGTCTCCAGATACGCAGTATTTT	CATPRESPDTQYF
TRBV4-3	TRBJ1-4	NA	NA	TGCGCCAGCAGCCAAGATAGGGGTGCGTTCGATGAAAAACTGTTTTTT	CASSQDRGAFDEKLFF
TRBV4-2	TRBJ2-7	NA	NA	TGTGCCAGCAGCCAAATTTTGGGTGACCACGAGCAGTACTTC	CASSQILGDHEQYF
TRBV20-1	TRBJ1-2	NA	NA	TGCAGTGCTAGAGATCTAGTCCAGGGACTAAACTATGGCTACACCTTC	CSARDLVQGLNYGYTF
TRBV7-2	TRBJ1-1	NA	NA	TGTGCCAGCAGCACCTACAGGAGCCGAATGGGAACTGAAGCTTTCTTT	CASSTYRSRMGTEAFF
TRBV14	TRBJ2-1	NA	NA	TGTGCCAGCAGCCAAATTCGTTCCCATCGATTGAACCCTGAGCAGTTCTTC	CASSQIRSHRLNPEQFF
TRBV3-1	TRBJ1-5	NA	NA	TGTGCCAGCAGCCGGACTGGGTTCAATCAGCCCCAGCATTTT	CASSRTGFNQPQHF
TRBV19	TRBJ2-7	NA	NA	TGTGCCAGTAGTATCAGCCCAAAGGCAGATTACCGCTACGAGCAGTACTTC	CASSISPKADYRYEQYF
TRBV20-1	TRBJ2-7	NA	NA	TGCAGTGCTAGGTCCAACGCTTGGGGCTCTTCCTACGAGCAGTACTTC	CSARSNAWGSSYEQYF
TRBV29-1	TRBJ2-3	NA	NA	TGCAGCTCCAACCCCCCTTCGGATACGCAGTATTTT	CSSNPPSDTQYF
TRBV7-9	TRBJ2-2	TRBD2	NA	TGTGCCAGCAGCCACCCGGGACTAGCGTCCACCGGGGAGCTGTTTTTT	CASSHPGLASTGELFF
TRBV19	TRBJ1-2	TRBD1	NA	TGTGCCACAATTGGGACAGGGGGGCGAAACTATGGCTACACCTTC	CATIGTGGRNYGYTF
TRBV19	TRBJ2-3	NA	NA	TGTGCCAGTAGTACCAGGGGTAGCACAGATACGCAGTATTTT	CASSTRGSTDTQYF
TRBV28	TRBJ1-4	NA	few	TGTGCCAGCAGTTTAGGGGGAACTAATGAAAAACTGTTTTTT	CASSLGGTNEKLFF